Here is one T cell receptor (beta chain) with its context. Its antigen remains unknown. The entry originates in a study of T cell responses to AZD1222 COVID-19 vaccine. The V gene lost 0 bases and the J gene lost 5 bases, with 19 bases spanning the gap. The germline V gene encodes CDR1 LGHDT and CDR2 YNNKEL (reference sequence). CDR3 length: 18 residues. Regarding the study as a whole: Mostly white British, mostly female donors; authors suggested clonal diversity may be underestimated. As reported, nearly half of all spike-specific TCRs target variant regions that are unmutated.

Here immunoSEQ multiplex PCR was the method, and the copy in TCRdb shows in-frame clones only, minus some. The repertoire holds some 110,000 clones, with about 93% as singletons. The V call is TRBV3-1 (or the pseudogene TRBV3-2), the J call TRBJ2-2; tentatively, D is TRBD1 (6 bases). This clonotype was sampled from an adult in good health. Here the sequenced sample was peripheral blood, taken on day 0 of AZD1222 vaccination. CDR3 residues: CASSQDTPARGVTGELFF. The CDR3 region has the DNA TGTGCCAGCAGCCAAGATACCCCAGCCAGGGGCGTTACCGGGGAGCTGTTTTTT.